This T cell receptor beta chain was sequenced in a study of blood T cell repertoires in COVID-19. Study information: Nucleic acid was either cDNA or gDNA, and it came from T cells, B-cell-depleted T cells, or PBMCs.

V lost 6 bases to trimming and J lost 4 bases; unmatched junction nucleotides: 10. Germline CDR1 is MGHDK and CDR2 is SYGVNS. This CDR3 spans 15 amino acids. Data came from immunoSEQ multiplex PCR; TCRdb stores just in-frame clones and leaves some out. The data hold hundreds of thousands of clones, with nearly 90% observed a single time. This clonotype originated in a young man with active or convalescent COVID-19. The chain carries TRBV25-1 and TRBJ2-3; 7 nucleotides match TRBD2. The material sequenced was peripheral blood. The CDR3 spells CASRGGWGGADTQYF. As DNA, the CDR3 is TGTGCCAGCAGAGGAGGGTGGGGAGGGGCAGATACGCAGTATTTT.